The T cell receptor (beta chain) described here comes from a study of metastatic and nonmetastatic thyroid tumors. About the study: Across blood and tumor or nodule tissue, repertoires from malignant and benign thyroid patients were compared with one another. Study outcomes and limitations: Significantly higher TCR beta diversity was reportedly seen in malignant thyroid tumors than benign nodules, in blood and tumor.

How the authors handled the data: The distant-metastasis classifier for papillary thyroid cancer was built from CDR3 differences across clinicopathological groups. TCRdb re-processed the PCR reads through MiXCR. These V and J calls are TCRdb output, not the study's own analysis. The profile shows roughly 40,000 clones, about a sixth of them singletons. None of the patients had undergone any treatment ahead of thyroid surgery. This clone came up many times. Its antigen is not known. Trimming removed 6 bases at V and 2 bases at J, with 21 bases between. This CDR3 is built from 16 residues. Germline CDR1 reads DFQATT; CDR2 reads SNEGSKA (reference sequence).

The receptor was derived from a female donor with papillary thyroid cancer or a benign thyroid nodule (not recorded which). Some clones in this sample may be carry-over from other donors' samples. The chain carries TRBV20-1 and TRBJ2-3, with D possibly being TRBD2 (5 bases). The sequenced sample was tumor tissue. CDR3 coding DNA: TGCAGTGCCACGAACGTGTTGAGCGGATACACAGATACGCAGTATTTT. It specifies CSATNVLSGYTDTQYF.